This is a list of T cell receptor beta chains from one sample in a study of Graves' ophthalmopathy and Graves' hyperthyroidism. TCRdb called the multiplex PCR reads again in MiXCR, with one record for every CDR3 protein. The sample consists of around 1.1 million distinct CDR3 sequences, about two fifths of them appearing once. Sequenced sample: peripheral blood or thyroid tissue (not recorded which). The receptors here all came from an adult man with Graves' hyperthyroidism. CDR3s include the opening cysteine and the closing phenylalanine or tryptophan. Each record gives: D gene, J gene, V gene, clone size, CDR3 protein, CDR3 DNA. A D gene is named only where the DNA matches it firmly. Only part of the rows carry a size: once, few, many, or a class if the clone is expanded.

d_gene: .
j_gene: TRBJ2-7
v_gene: TRBV6-5
abundance: .
CDR3aa: CASSREGAGPYEQYF
CDR3nt: TGTGCCAGCAGCCGCGAAGGGGCAGGGCCCTACGAGCAGTACTTC

d_gene: .
j_gene: TRBJ2-7
v_gene: TRBV2
abundance: many
CDR3aa: CASSALIEQYF
CDR3nt: TGTGCCAGCAGTGCCCTAATTGAGCAGTACTTC

d_gene: .
j_gene: TRBJ2-5
v_gene: TRBV20-1
abundance: few
CDR3aa: CSAQGGRPQETQYF
CDR3nt: TGCAGTGCTCAGGGGGGACGGCCACAAGAGACCCAGTACTTC

d_gene: .
j_gene: TRBJ2-2
v_gene: TRBV11-1
abundance: .
CDR3aa: CASSSRRTKNTGELFF
CDR3nt: TGTGCCAGCAGCTCACGTCGGACTAAGAACACCGGGGAGCTGTTTTTT

d_gene: .
j_gene: TRBJ2-5
v_gene: TRBV6-5
abundance: many
CDR3aa: CASSYRGPLAETQYF
CDR3nt: TGTGCCAGCAGCTACCGGGGACCCTTGGCGGAGACCCAGTACTTC

d_gene: TRBD1
j_gene: TRBJ1-4
v_gene: TRBV2
abundance: many
CDR3aa: CASSEQGAMNEKLFF
CDR3nt: TGTGCCAGCAGCGAGCAGGGGGCCATGAATGAAAAACTGTTTTTT

d_gene: .
j_gene: TRBJ2-5
v_gene: TRBV2
abundance: .
CDR3aa: CASRVRGGAETQYF
CDR3nt: TGTGCCAGCAGGGTTCGTGGGGGGGCGGAGACCCAGTACTTC

d_gene: .
j_gene: TRBJ2-7
v_gene: TRBV9
abundance: many
CDR3aa: CASSPEGKPGEQYF
CDR3nt: TGTGCCAGCAGCCCAGAGGGGAAACCGGGCGAGCAGTACTTC

d_gene: .
j_gene: TRBJ2-7
v_gene: TRBV7-1
abundance: once
CDR3aa: CASSSSKRGGLYEQYF
CDR3nt: TGTGCCAGCAGCTCCTCGAAAAGGGGAGGTCTCTACGAGCAGTACTTC

d_gene: .
j_gene: TRBJ2-2
v_gene: TRBV12-3/TRBV12-4
abundance: once
CDR3aa: CASSYSALLGGRGTGELFF
CDR3nt: TGTGCCAGCAGTTACTCGGCTCTTCTCGGGGGCCGGGGCACCGGGGAGCTGTTTTTT

d_gene: TRBD2
j_gene: TRBJ2-7
v_gene: TRBV24-1
abundance: few
CDR3aa: CATSGTSGNYEQYF
CDR3nt: TGTGCCACCAGCGGGACTAGCGGGAATTACGAGCAGTACTTC

d_gene: .
j_gene: TRBJ2-3
v_gene: TRBV9
abundance: .
CDR3aa: CASSEEGQTADTQYF
CDR3nt: TGTGCCAGCAGTGAAGAGGGGCAGACCGCAGATACGCAGTATTTT

d_gene: .
j_gene: TRBJ1-4
v_gene: TRBV20-1
abundance: .
CDR3aa: CSAPPRGRYEKLFF
CDR3nt: TGCAGTGCCCCGCCCAGGGGCCGTTATGAAAAACTGTTTTTT

d_gene: TRBD1
j_gene: TRBJ1-2
v_gene: TRBV5-5
abundance: .
CDR3aa: CASSADRGWGGYTF
CDR3nt: TGTGCCAGCAGCGCCGACAGGGGGTGGGGAGGCTACACCTTC

d_gene: TRBD1
j_gene: TRBJ2-2
v_gene: TRBV25-1
abundance: many
CDR3aa: CASEDRGYTGELFF
CDR3nt: TGTGCCAGCGAGGACAGGGGGTACACCGGGGAGCTGTTTTTT

d_gene: TRBD1
j_gene: TRBJ2-7
v_gene: TRBV7-2
abundance: .
CDR3aa: CASSLRPGQGSYEQYF
CDR3nt: TGTGCCAGCAGCCTAAGACCGGGACAGGGGAGCTACGAGCAGTACTTC

d_gene: .
j_gene: TRBJ1-5
v_gene: TRBV29-1
abundance: many
CDR3aa: CSVGGVNQPQHF
CDR3nt: TGCAGCGTTGGAGGGGTGAATCAGCCCCAGCATTTT

d_gene: .
j_gene: TRBJ2-7
v_gene: TRBV7-7
abundance: many
CDR3aa: CASSYDRGGEQYF
CDR3nt: TGTGCCAGCAGCTACGACAGGGGAGGGGAGCAGTACTTC

d_gene: TRBD1
j_gene: TRBJ1-2
v_gene: TRBV10-3
abundance: .
CDR3aa: CASSYYETGEDYGYTF
CDR3nt: TGTGCCAGCAGTTACTATGAGACAGGGGAAGATTATGGCTACACCTTC

d_gene: .
j_gene: TRBJ2-2
v_gene: TRBV2
abundance: many
CDR3aa: CASTGVRVAGELFF
CDR3nt: TGTGCCAGCACGGGGGTCAGAGTCGCCGGGGAGCTGTTTTTT

d_gene: .
j_gene: TRBJ1-6
v_gene: TRBV20-1
abundance: .
CDR3aa: CSAPTNRQSSYNSPLHF
CDR3nt: TGCAGTGCTCCAACGAATCGACAGAGCTCCTATAATTCACCCCTCCACTTT

d_gene: TRBD1
j_gene: TRBJ2-5
v_gene: TRBV10-2
abundance: .
CDR3aa: CASRPDRGQASFPGTQYF
CDR3nt: TGTGCCAGCAGACCGGACAGGGGGCAAGCATCCTTCCCGGGGACCCAGTACTTC

d_gene: .
j_gene: TRBJ1-2
v_gene: TRBV19
abundance: many
CDR3aa: CASSETGMAGYTF
CDR3nt: TGTGCCAGTAGTGAGACGGGAATGGCGGGCTACACCTTC

d_gene: .
j_gene: TRBJ1-5
v_gene: TRBV10-3
abundance: many
CDR3aa: CASSLEGGRAGQPQHF
CDR3nt: TGTGCCAGCAGCCTCGAGGGAGGAAGGGCCGGTCAGCCCCAGCATTTT

d_gene: TRBD1
j_gene: TRBJ1-2
v_gene: TRBV19
abundance: .
CDR3aa: CASSRPGQGSGYTF
CDR3nt: TGTGCCAGTAGCAGACCGGGACAGGGATCTGGCTACACCTTC

d_gene: TRBD1
j_gene: TRBJ1-2
v_gene: TRBV18
abundance: many
CDR3aa: CASSPGTGIYGYTF
CDR3nt: TGTGCCAGCTCACCCGGGACAGGGATCTATGGCTACACCTTC

d_gene: .
j_gene: TRBJ2-7
v_gene: TRBV29-1
abundance: many
CDR3aa: CSVEDLQSYEQYF
CDR3nt: TGCAGCGTTGAAGATTTACAGTCCTACGAGCAGTACTTC

d_gene: TRBD1
j_gene: TRBJ2-7
v_gene: TRBV5-4
abundance: .
CDR3aa: CASSYGTVPSYEQYF
CDR3nt: TGTGCCAGCAGCTACGGGACAGTCCCTTCTTACGAGCAGTACTTC

d_gene: .
j_gene: TRBJ1-1
v_gene: TRBV6-2/TRBV6-3
abundance: .
CDR3aa: CASGPGRMNTEAFF
CDR3nt: TGTGCCAGCGGTCCGGGACGCATGAACACTGAAGCTTTCTTT

d_gene: TRBD1
j_gene: TRBJ1-1
v_gene: TRBV12-3/TRBV12-4
abundance: many
CDR3aa: CASSLVMGQGLRTEAFF
CDR3nt: TGTGCCAGCAGTTTAGTTATGGGACAGGGGCTTAGGACTGAAGCTTTCTTT

d_gene: .
j_gene: TRBJ1-1
v_gene: TRBV7-9
abundance: .
CDR3aa: CASSPLWDVWVATEAFF
CDR3nt: TGTGCCAGCAGCCCCTTGTGGGACGTTTGGGTCGCCACTGAAGCTTTCTTT

d_gene: .
j_gene: TRBJ2-2
v_gene: TRBV20-1
abundance: .
CDR3aa: CSARGLPGTRLGTGELFF
CDR3nt: TGCAGTGCTAGAGGGTTACCCGGGACCAGACTTGGAACCGGGGAGCTGTTTTTT

d_gene: TRBD1
j_gene: TRBJ2-7
v_gene: TRBV9
abundance: .
CDR3aa: CASSVDGTGSYEQYF
CDR3nt: TGTGCCAGCAGCGTAGACGGGACAGGGTCCTACGAGCAGTACTTC

d_gene: TRBD1
j_gene: TRBJ1-5
v_gene: TRBV20-1
abundance: .
CDR3aa: CSARYRDSTIYSNQPQHF
CDR3nt: TGCAGTGCTAGATACCGGGACAGTACGATTTATAGCAATCAGCCCCAGCATTTT

d_gene: .
j_gene: TRBJ2-7
v_gene: TRBV20-1
abundance: many
CDR3aa: CSASPLVPGEQYF
CDR3nt: TGCAGTGCTAGCCCACTAGTTCCTGGGGAGCAGTACTTC

d_gene: TRBD1
j_gene: TRBJ2-5
v_gene: TRBV20-1
abundance: many
CDR3aa: CSARGQGQETQYF
CDR3nt: TGCAGTGCTAGGGGACAGGGTCAAGAGACCCAGTACTTC

d_gene: TRBD1
j_gene: TRBJ1-6
v_gene: TRBV5-1
abundance: .
CDR3aa: CASSTGTGRVSNSPLHF
CDR3nt: TGCGCCAGCAGCACCGGGACAGGGCGAGTCTCAAATTCACCCCTCCACTTT

d_gene: TRBD1
j_gene: TRBJ1-5
v_gene: TRBV15
abundance: many
CDR3aa: CATSRDVGDRGAF
CDR3nt: TGTGCCACCAGCAGAGATGTAGGCGACAGGGGTGCTTTT

d_gene: TRBD1
j_gene: TRBJ1-6
v_gene: TRBV12-3/TRBV12-4
abundance: .
CDR3aa: CASDQGTETLHF
CDR3nt: TGTGCCAGCGACCAGGGGACAGAGACACTCCACTTT

d_gene: .
j_gene: TRBJ1-3
v_gene: TRBV13
abundance: .
CDR3aa: CASSPHGSGNTIYF
CDR3nt: TGTGCCAGCAGCCCACATGGCTCTGGAAACACCATATATTTT

d_gene: .
j_gene: TRBJ2-7
v_gene: TRBV29-1
abundance: few
CDR3aa: CSVAQVGEQYF
CDR3nt: TGCAGCGTTGCCCAGGTTGGGGAGCAGTACTTC

d_gene: .
j_gene: TRBJ1-1
v_gene: TRBV6-1
abundance: .
CDR3aa: CASSDLRNTEAFF
CDR3nt: TGTGCCAGCAGTGATCTGAGGAACACTGAAGCTTTCTTT

d_gene: .
j_gene: TRBJ2-2
v_gene: TRBV7-2
abundance: .
CDR3aa: CASRSGSNMNTGELFF
CDR3nt: TGTGCCAGCAGGTCGGGATCCAATATGAACACCGGGGAGCTGTTTTTT

d_gene: .
j_gene: TRBJ2-6
v_gene: TRBV12-3/TRBV12-4
abundance: many
CDR3aa: CASSLGRVGGANVLTF
CDR3nt: TGTGCCAGCAGTTTAGGAAGGGTGGGAGGGGCCAACGTCCTGACTTTC

d_gene: TRBD2
j_gene: TRBJ2-7
v_gene: TRBV25-1
abundance: .
CDR3aa: CASSQPSGLTYEQYF
CDR3nt: TGTGCCAGCAGCCAACCTAGCGGACTTACCTACGAGCAGTACTTC

d_gene: .
j_gene: TRBJ2-3
v_gene: TRBV29-1
abundance: .
CDR3aa: CSVVFAGGATDTQYF
CDR3nt: TGCAGCGTTGTATTCGCGGGTGGGGCCACAGATACGCAGTATTTT

d_gene: TRBD2
j_gene: TRBJ2-5
v_gene: TRBV6-5
abundance: many
CDR3aa: CASRDPAGGQETQYF
CDR3nt: TGTGCCAGCAGGGATCCCGCGGGAGGGCAAGAGACCCAGTACTTC

d_gene: .
j_gene: TRBJ2-7
v_gene: TRBV5-1
abundance: many
CDR3aa: CASSCYEQYF
CDR3nt: TGCGCCAGCAGCTGTTACGAGCAGTACTTC